A selection of T cell receptor beta chains follows, all from one sample in a study of a mutant IDH1 vaccine in newly diagnosed glioma. Profiling relied on immunoSEQ multiplex PCR, and the TCRdb table lists in-frame clones only, not all of them. The sample yields 30,000 to 40,000 clones, over 60% seen once. This specimen consisted of peripheral blood mononuclear cells (PBMCs), obtained from a glioma patient treated with radiotherapy, temozolomide or both. These receptors were collected from a man in his fifties with glioma. Some clones in this sample may be carry-over from other donors' samples. CDR3s include the opening cysteine and the closing phenylalanine or tryptophan. Fields, in order: D gene, clone size, J gene, V gene, CDR3 protein, CDR3 DNA. D genes are given only for firm matches. The size field is filled for only some rows; it gives once, few, many or a size class.

D gene: -
clone size: -
J gene: TRBJ1-1
V gene: TRBV5-1
CDR3 protein: CASSLGGSNTEAFF
CDR3 DNA: TGCGCCAGCAGCTTGGGGGGGTCCAACACTGAAGCTTTCTTT

D gene: TRBD1
clone size: -
J gene: TRBJ2-7
V gene: TRBV19
CDR3 protein: CASSQGADYEQYF
CDR3 DNA: TGTGCCAGTAGCCAGGGGGCTGACTACGAGCAGTACTTC

D gene: -
clone size: -
J gene: TRBJ1-5
V gene: TRBV30
CDR3 protein: CAWSGGSLPHIYSNQPQHF
CDR3 DNA: TGTGCCTGGAGCGGGGGCTCTCTCCCGCACATTTATAGCAATCAGCCCCAGCATTTT

D gene: TRBD2
clone size: -
J gene: TRBJ2-3
V gene: TRBV15
CDR3 protein: CATSSAAGSDTQYF
CDR3 DNA: TGTGCCACCAGCAGCGCAGCGGGGAGTGATACGCAGTATTTT

D gene: TRBD2
clone size: -
J gene: TRBJ2-7
V gene: TRBV29-1
CDR3 protein: CSVGGLLEQYF
CDR3 DNA: TGCAGCGTTGGGGGACTACTCGAGCAGTACTTC

D gene: -
clone size: -
J gene: TRBJ2-2
V gene: TRBV4-1
CDR3 protein: CASSQGTVTGELFF
CDR3 DNA: TGCGCCAGCAGCCAAGGGACAGTCACCGGGGAGCTGTTTTTT

D gene: -
clone size: -
J gene: TRBJ1-1
V gene: TRBV7-9
CDR3 protein: CASTQGEAFF
CDR3 DNA: TGTGCCAGCACCCAGGGTGAAGCTTTCTTT

D gene: -
clone size: once
J gene: TRBJ2-4
V gene: TRBV18
CDR3 protein: CASSPPMGPGAKNIQYF
CDR3 DNA: TGTGCCAGCTCACCACCGATGGGACCTGGGGCCAAAAACATTCAGTACTTC

D gene: -
clone size: -
J gene: TRBJ2-1
V gene: TRBV7-8
CDR3 protein: CASSLVGARNEQFF
CDR3 DNA: TGTGCCAGCAGCTTAGTAGGGGCGCGTAATGAGCAGTTCTTC

D gene: -
clone size: -
J gene: TRBJ1-5
V gene: TRBV7-2
CDR3 protein: CASSLAQGRNQPQHF
CDR3 DNA: TGTGCCAGCAGCTTGGCCCAGGGCCGAAATCAGCCCCAGCATTTT

D gene: -
clone size: -
J gene: TRBJ1-4
V gene: TRBV2
CDR3 protein: CASSWGATNEKLFF
CDR3 DNA: TGTGCCAGCAGTTGGGGTGCAACTAATGAAAAACTGTTTTTT

D gene: -
clone size: -
J gene: TRBJ1-4
V gene: TRBV10-3
CDR3 protein: CAISDSRENEKLFF
CDR3 DNA: TGTGCCATCAGTGATAGTAGGGAGAATGAAAAACTGTTTTTT

D gene: -
clone size: -
J gene: TRBJ2-3
V gene: TRBV15
CDR3 protein: CATAKSTDTQYF
CDR3 DNA: TGTGCCACCGCCAAGAGCACAGATACGCAGTATTTT

D gene: -
clone size: -
J gene: TRBJ1-2
V gene: TRBV6-6
CDR3 protein: CASSYNAGALDYGYTF
CDR3 DNA: TGTGCCAGCAGTTATAACGCGGGGGCGCTGGACTATGGCTACACCTTC

D gene: -
clone size: -
J gene: TRBJ1-2
V gene: TRBV5-1
CDR3 protein: CASSLGSLDGYTF
CDR3 DNA: TGCGCCAGCAGCTTGGGGTCCTTGGATGGCTACACCTTC

D gene: TRBD1
clone size: -
J gene: TRBJ2-7
V gene: TRBV11-3
CDR3 protein: CASSPVDRAGEQYF
CDR3 DNA: TGTGCCAGCAGCCCCGTAGACAGGGCTGGGGAGCAGTACTTC

D gene: -
clone size: -
J gene: TRBJ1-2
V gene: TRBV5-1
CDR3 protein: CASSPRISGSGYTF
CDR3 DNA: TGCGCCAGCAGCCCTAGGATCAGCGGGTCCGGCTACACCTTC

D gene: TRBD2
clone size: -
J gene: TRBJ2-7
V gene: TRBV27
CDR3 protein: CASSSGTSSGEQYF
CDR3 DNA: TGTGCCAGCAGTTCCGGGACTAGCTCGGGGGAGCAGTACTTC

D gene: -
clone size: -
J gene: TRBJ1-5
V gene: TRBV19
CDR3 protein: CASSIDGDQPQHF
CDR3 DNA: TGTGCCAGTAGTATCGACGGGGATCAGCCCCAGCATTTT

D gene: -
clone size: few
J gene: TRBJ1-4
V gene: TRBV7-2
CDR3 protein: CASSPRAGGNEKLFF
CDR3 DNA: TGTGCCAGCAGCCCCCGGGCGGGGGGGAATGAAAAACTGTTTTTT

D gene: -
clone size: few
J gene: TRBJ2-5
V gene: TRBV11-2
CDR3 protein: CASSLASASARETQYF
CDR3 DNA: TGTGCCAGCAGCTTAGCGAGCGCTAGCGCCCGAGAGACCCAGTACTTC

D gene: TRBD2
clone size: -
J gene: TRBJ2-1
V gene: TRBV9
CDR3 protein: CASSAPSGGAYEQFF
CDR3 DNA: TGTGCCAGCAGCGCACCTAGCGGGGGGGCCTATGAGCAGTTCTTC

D gene: -
clone size: -
J gene: TRBJ2-3
V gene: TRBV2
CDR3 protein: CASSVSLSTDTQYF
CDR3 DNA: TGTGCCAGCAGTGTATCATTGAGCACAGATACGCAGTATTTT

D gene: -
clone size: -
J gene: TRBJ2-3
V gene: TRBV10-1
CDR3 protein: CASRGNTDTQYF
CDR3 DNA: TGCGCCTCTCGCGGTAACACAGATACGCAGTATTTT

D gene: -
clone size: -
J gene: TRBJ2-7
V gene: TRBV7-8
CDR3 protein: CASSLSGGKTYEQYF
CDR3 DNA: TGTGCCAGCAGCTTAAGCGGCGGTAAGACCTACGAGCAGTACTTC

D gene: -
clone size: -
J gene: TRBJ2-3
V gene: TRBV29-1
CDR3 protein: CSGIPPEGTDTQYF
CDR3 DNA: TGCAGCGGGATTCCCCCTGAGGGGACAGATACGCAGTATTTT

D gene: -
clone size: -
J gene: TRBJ1-2
V gene: TRBV4-2
CDR3 protein: CASSQDGTVVYGYTF
CDR3 DNA: TGTGCCAGCAGCCAAGATGGTACGGTAGTCTATGGCTACACCTTC

D gene: -
clone size: -
J gene: TRBJ1-1
V gene: TRBV2
CDR3 protein: CASTRDMNTEAFF
CDR3 DNA: TGTGCCAGCACCAGGGACATGAACACTGAAGCTTTCTTT

D gene: -
clone size: -
J gene: TRBJ1-2
V gene: TRBV15
CDR3 protein: CATSREKAHYGYTF
CDR3 DNA: TGTGCCACCAGCAGAGAAAAGGCTCACTATGGCTACACCTTC

D gene: TRBD1
clone size: -
J gene: TRBJ2-3
V gene: TRBV2
CDR3 protein: CASTIGTGYPGDTQYF
CDR3 DNA: TGTGCCAGCACAATCGGGACAGGCTACCCGGGAGATACGCAGTATTTT

D gene: -
clone size: -
J gene: TRBJ1-1
V gene: TRBV27
CDR3 protein: CASSLRGGAVNTEAFF
CDR3 DNA: TGTGCCAGCAGCCTTCGGGGAGGGGCAGTGAACACTGAAGCTTTCTTT

D gene: -
clone size: -
J gene: TRBJ2-7
V gene: TRBV5-4
CDR3 protein: CASSYPGTLTGQYF
CDR3 DNA: TGTGCCAGCAGCTATCCCGGGACCCTAACCGGGCAGTACTTC

D gene: -
clone size: -
J gene: TRBJ1-1
V gene: TRBV18
CDR3 protein: CASSLGGQERAFF
CDR3 DNA: TGTGCCAGCTCCCTAGGGGGGCAGGAACGGGCTTTCTTT

D gene: -
clone size: few
J gene: TRBJ1-5
V gene: TRBV10-3
CDR3 protein: CAISEVDLGQPQHF
CDR3 DNA: TGTGCCATCAGTGAAGTGGATCTCGGGCAGCCCCAGCATTTT

D gene: TRBD1
clone size: -
J gene: TRBJ1-5
V gene: TRBV19
CDR3 protein: CASSIGIEGAVQPQHF
CDR3 DNA: TGTGCCAGTAGTATAGGAATTGAGGGGGCTGTACAGCCCCAGCATTTT

D gene: TRBD1
clone size: -
J gene: TRBJ1-2
V gene: TRBV2
CDR3 protein: CASSRGQGARGYTF
CDR3 DNA: TGTGCCAGCAGTAGGGGACAGGGGGCGCGTGGCTACACCTTC

D gene: TRBD2
clone size: -
J gene: TRBJ2-3
V gene: TRBV7-9
CDR3 protein: CASSLTSPDTQYF
CDR3 DNA: TGTGCCAGCAGCCTGACTAGCCCAGATACGCAGTATTTT

D gene: -
clone size: -
J gene: TRBJ1-5
V gene: TRBV2
CDR3 protein: CASSGGYQPQHF
CDR3 DNA: TGTGCCAGCAGTGGGGGGTATCAGCCCCAGCATTTT

D gene: -
clone size: -
J gene: TRBJ1-6
V gene: TRBV14
CDR3 protein: CASRIGASPLHF
CDR3 DNA: TGTGCCAGCAGGATCGGGGCCTCACCCCTCCACTTT

D gene: -
clone size: -
J gene: TRBJ1-5
V gene: TRBV28
CDR3 protein: CASSLGQPQHF
CDR3 DNA: TGTGCCAGCAGTTTGGGGCAGCCCCAGCATTTT

D gene: -
clone size: -
J gene: TRBJ1-1
V gene: TRBV13
CDR3 protein: CASSFREREAFF
CDR3 DNA: TGTGCCAGCAGCTTCCGGGAGAGAGAGGCTTTCTTT

D gene: -
clone size: -
J gene: TRBJ2-3
V gene: TRBV2
CDR3 protein: CASSVEGDTQYF
CDR3 DNA: TGTGCCAGCAGTGTGGAGGGGGATACGCAGTATTTT

D gene: -
clone size: -
J gene: TRBJ2-3
V gene: TRBV27
CDR3 protein: CASSYQGGRDTQYF
CDR3 DNA: TGTGCCAGCAGTTATCAGGGGGGGAGAGATACGCAGTATTTT

D gene: -
clone size: -
J gene: TRBJ2-5
V gene: TRBV14
CDR3 protein: CASSQELGSPQETQYF
CDR3 DNA: TGTGCCAGCAGCCAAGAACTAGGGTCCCCACAAGAGACCCAGTACTTC

D gene: TRBD1
clone size: -
J gene: TRBJ1-1
V gene: TRBV5-6
CDR3 protein: CASSPRTGGVNTEAFF
CDR3 DNA: TGTGCCAGCAGCCCTCGGACAGGGGGGGTGAACACTGAAGCTTTCTTT

D gene: TRBD1
clone size: -
J gene: TRBJ2-5
V gene: TRBV5-1
CDR3 protein: CASSPRDRPQETQYF
CDR3 DNA: TGCGCCAGCAGCCCCCGGGACAGGCCTCAAGAGACCCAGTACTTC

D gene: -
clone size: -
J gene: TRBJ1-5
V gene: TRBV2
CDR3 protein: CASTTAGPQHF
CDR3 DNA: TGTGCCAGCACCACGGCGGGGCCCCAGCATTTT

D gene: -
clone size: -
J gene: TRBJ1-1
V gene: TRBV5-1
CDR3 protein: CASSLEVTGEAFF
CDR3 DNA: TGCGCCAGCAGCTTGGAGGTGACCGGGGAAGCTTTCTTT

D gene: -
clone size: -
J gene: TRBJ2-1
V gene: TRBV4-2
CDR3 protein: CASSLAFGGGDEQFF
CDR3 DNA: TGTGCCAGCAGCCTGGCTTTTGGGGGGGGCGATGAGCAGTTCTTC

D gene: -
clone size: -
J gene: TRBJ1-2
V gene: TRBV5-8
CDR3 protein: CASSNQGDYGYTF
CDR3 DNA: TGTGCCAGCAGCAATCAGGGAGACTATGGCTACACCTTC

D gene: -
clone size: -
J gene: TRBJ1-3
V gene: TRBV18
CDR3 protein: CASSNQGLISGNTIYF
CDR3 DNA: TGTGCCAGCTCGAACCAAGGGCTAATCTCTGGAAACACCATATATTTT